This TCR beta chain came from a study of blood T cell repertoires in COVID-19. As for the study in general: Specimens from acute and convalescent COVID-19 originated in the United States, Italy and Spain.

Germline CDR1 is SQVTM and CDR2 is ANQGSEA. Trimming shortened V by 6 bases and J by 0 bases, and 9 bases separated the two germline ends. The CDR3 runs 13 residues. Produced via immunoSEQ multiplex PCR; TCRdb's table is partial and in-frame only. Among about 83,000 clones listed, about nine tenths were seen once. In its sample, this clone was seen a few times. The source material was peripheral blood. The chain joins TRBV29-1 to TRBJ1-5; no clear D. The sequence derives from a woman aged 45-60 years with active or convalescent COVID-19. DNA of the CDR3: TGCAGCGTATCCAGTACTAGCAATCAGCCCCAGCATTTT. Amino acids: CSVSSTSNQPQHF.